This T cell receptor beta chain was captured in a study of blood T cells in healthy people across ages. A word on this clonotype: Its target is not known.

General study findings and limits: Naive and antigen-experienced cells could not be conclusively compared, given unsorted PBMCs. Older individuals had lower TCR beta diversity per million T cells (the decline was roughly linear).

CDR3 size: 13 residues. Germline CDR1 reads LGHDT; CDR2 reads YNNKEL (reference sequence). V lost 5 bases to trimming and J lost 5 bases, with 11 bases between them. Alongside a J-beta primer mix, a sample-barcoded 5' primer served in a second PCR lasting about 7 to 11 cycles. Through a template-switch adaptor with 12 random nucleotides, each cDNA molecule received a tag. Using its own MiXCR run on the 5' RACE reads, TCRdb lists one record per CDR3 protein. The repertoire holds hundreds of thousands of distinct CDR3 sequences, with 58% as singletons. This chain uses TRBV3-1 with TRBJ2-3; D may be TRBD2 (6 bases). The sequenced sample consisted of blood. This sequence was found in a man aged 25 to 40 in good health. CDR3 in amino acids: CASSWEVEDTQYF. For the CDR3, the DNA is TGTGCCAGCAGCTGGGAGGTTGAAGATACGCAGTATTTT.